This TCR beta chain was identified during a study of cytomegalovirus exposure and HLA in healthy donors. Across the whole study: The same platform used for the 500 to 850 first-cohort repertoires was also used for the 95 to 150 validation repertoires, as a later analysis reported. Study-level findings and limits: The majority of TCR sequences were rare, yet some public TCRs appeared in many donors. Among TCR beta chains, those listed as cytomegalovirus-associated numbered around 180.

Separate from the 666-subject first cohort, the roughly 120-subject validation cohort was the one that the donors belonged to. This CDR3 has 11 amino acids. CDR1 and CDR2 from the germline V gene are SNHLY and FYNNEI. Method: immunoSEQ multiplex PCR; TCRdb's copy keeps in-frame clones and lacks some. The repertoire holds about 110,000 clones, with approximately 94% as singletons. Concerning this clone: Antigen specificity is unknown.

Sequenced material: PBMCs. The chain is built from TRBV2 and TRBJ2-2, with no clear D. This TCR derives from a woman under 30 in good health and CMV-seronegative. CDR3 coding DNA: TGTGCTTTTACGAACACCGGGGAGCTGTTTTTT. Translated: CAFTNTGELFF.